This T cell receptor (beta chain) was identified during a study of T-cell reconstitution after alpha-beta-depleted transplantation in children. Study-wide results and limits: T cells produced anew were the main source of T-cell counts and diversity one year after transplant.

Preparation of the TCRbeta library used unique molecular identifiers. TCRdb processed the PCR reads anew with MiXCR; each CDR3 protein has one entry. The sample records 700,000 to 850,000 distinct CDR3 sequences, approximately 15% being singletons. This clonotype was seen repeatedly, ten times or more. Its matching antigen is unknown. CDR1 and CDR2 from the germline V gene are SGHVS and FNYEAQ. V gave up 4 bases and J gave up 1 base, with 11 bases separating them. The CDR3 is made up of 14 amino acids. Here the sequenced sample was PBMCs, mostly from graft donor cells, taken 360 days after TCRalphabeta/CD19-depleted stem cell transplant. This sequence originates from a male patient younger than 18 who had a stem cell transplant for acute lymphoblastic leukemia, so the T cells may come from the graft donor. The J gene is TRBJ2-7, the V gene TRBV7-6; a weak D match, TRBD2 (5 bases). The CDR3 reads CASSSGLVSYEQYF. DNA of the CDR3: TGTGCCAGCAGCTCCGGACTTGTTTCCTACGAGCAGTACTTC.